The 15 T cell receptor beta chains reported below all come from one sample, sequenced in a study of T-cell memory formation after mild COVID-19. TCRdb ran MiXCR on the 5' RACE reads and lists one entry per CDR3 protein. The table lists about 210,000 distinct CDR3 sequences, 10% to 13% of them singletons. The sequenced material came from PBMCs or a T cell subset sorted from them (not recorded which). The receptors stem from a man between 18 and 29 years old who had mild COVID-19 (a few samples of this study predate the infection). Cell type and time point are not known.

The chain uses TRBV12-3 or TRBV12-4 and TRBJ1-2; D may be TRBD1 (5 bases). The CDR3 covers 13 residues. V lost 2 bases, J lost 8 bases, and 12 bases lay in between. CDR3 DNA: TGTGCCAGCAGTTTAAGCAGGGTAATCGGCTACACCTTC. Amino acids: CASSLSRVIGYTF.

The CDR3 DNA reads as TGTGCCAGCAGTAACACGGCCATGGGGACCCAGTACTTC. As protein: CASSNTAMGTQYF. The J gene is TRBJ2-5, the V gene TRBV6-1; D remains unclear. Trimming cost V 5 bases and J 7 bases, with 14 bases left between them. The germline gives CDR1 MNHNS, CDR2 SASEGT. The CDR3 has 13 amino acids.

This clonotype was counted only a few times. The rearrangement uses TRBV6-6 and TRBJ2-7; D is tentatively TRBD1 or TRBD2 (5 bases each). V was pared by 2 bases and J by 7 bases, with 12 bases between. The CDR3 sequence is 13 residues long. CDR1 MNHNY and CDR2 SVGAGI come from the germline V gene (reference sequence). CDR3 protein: CASSYGTFSEQYF. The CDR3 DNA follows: TGTGCCAGCAGTTACGGGACCTTTTCGGAGCAGTACTTC.

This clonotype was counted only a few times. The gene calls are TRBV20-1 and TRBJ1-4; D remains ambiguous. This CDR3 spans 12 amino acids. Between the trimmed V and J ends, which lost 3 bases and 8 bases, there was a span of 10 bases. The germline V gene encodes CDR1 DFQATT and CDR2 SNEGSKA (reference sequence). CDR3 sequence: CSARKLGEKLFF. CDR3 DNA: TGCAGTGCTAGGAAGCTGGGAGAAAAACTGTTTTTT.

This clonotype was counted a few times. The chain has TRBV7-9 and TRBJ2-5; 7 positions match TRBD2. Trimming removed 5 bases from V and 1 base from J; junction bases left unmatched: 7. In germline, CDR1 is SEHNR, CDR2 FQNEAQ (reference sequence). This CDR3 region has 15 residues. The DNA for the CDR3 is TGTGCCAGCAGCACCGGGAGCGGGGCCCAAGAGACCCAGTACTTC. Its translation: CASSTGSGAQETQYF.

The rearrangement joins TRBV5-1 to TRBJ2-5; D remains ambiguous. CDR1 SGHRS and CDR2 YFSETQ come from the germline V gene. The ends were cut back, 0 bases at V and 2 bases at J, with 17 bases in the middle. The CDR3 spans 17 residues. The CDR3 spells CASSLVRAGTIQETQYF. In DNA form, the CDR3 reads TGCGCCAGCAGCTTGGTTCGGGCAGGAACGATACAAGAGACCCAGTACTTC.

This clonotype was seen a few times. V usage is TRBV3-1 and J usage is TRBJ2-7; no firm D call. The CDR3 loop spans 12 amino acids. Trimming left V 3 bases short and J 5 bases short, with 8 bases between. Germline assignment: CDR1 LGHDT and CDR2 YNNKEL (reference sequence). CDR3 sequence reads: CASSQPQDEQYF. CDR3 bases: TGTGCCAGCAGCCAGCCTCAGGACGAGCAGTACTTC.

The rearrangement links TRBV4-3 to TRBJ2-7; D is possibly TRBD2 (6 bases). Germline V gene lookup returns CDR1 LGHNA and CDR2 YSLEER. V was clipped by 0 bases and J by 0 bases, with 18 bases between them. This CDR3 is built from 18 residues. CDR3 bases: TGCGCCAGCAGCCAAGAAGGGATGGCGGGGCCTCGCTCCTACGAGCAGTACGTC. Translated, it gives CASSQEGMAGPRSYEQYV.

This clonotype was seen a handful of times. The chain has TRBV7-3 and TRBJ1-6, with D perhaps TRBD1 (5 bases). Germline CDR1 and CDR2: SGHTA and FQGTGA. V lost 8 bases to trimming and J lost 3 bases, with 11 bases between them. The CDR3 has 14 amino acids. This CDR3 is CASSRQGYNSPLHF. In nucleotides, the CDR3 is TGTGCCAGCTCTCGGCAGGGCTATAATTCACCCCTCCACTTT.

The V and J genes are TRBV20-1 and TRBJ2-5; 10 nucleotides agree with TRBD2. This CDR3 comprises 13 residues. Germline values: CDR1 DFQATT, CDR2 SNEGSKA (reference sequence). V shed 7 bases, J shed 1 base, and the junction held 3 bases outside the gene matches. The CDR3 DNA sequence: TGCAGTGGGACTAGCGGAGGCCAAGAGACCCAGTACTTC. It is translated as CSGTSGGQETQYF.

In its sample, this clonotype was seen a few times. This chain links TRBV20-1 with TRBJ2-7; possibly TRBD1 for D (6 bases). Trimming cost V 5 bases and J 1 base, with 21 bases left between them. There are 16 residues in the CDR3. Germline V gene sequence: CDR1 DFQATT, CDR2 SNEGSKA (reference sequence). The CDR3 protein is CSASLRGSLRSYEQYV. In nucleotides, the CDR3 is TGCAGTGCTTCCTTGAGGGGGTCGCTACGGTCCTACGAGCAGTACGTC.

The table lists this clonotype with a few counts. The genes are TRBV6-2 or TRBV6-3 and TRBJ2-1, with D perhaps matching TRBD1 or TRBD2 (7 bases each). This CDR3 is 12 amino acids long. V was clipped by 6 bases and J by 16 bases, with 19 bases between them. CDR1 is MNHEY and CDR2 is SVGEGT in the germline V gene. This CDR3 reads CASSPWGGQYFF. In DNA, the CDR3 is TGTGCCAGCAGCCCCTGGGGGGGACAGTACTTCTTC.

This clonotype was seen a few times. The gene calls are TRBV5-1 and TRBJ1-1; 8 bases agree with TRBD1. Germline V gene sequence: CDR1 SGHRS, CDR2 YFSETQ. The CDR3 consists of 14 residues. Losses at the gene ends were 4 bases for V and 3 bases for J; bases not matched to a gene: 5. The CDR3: CASSVQGGDTEAFF. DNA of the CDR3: TGCGCCAGCAGCGTACAGGGGGGTGACACTGAAGCTTTCTTT.

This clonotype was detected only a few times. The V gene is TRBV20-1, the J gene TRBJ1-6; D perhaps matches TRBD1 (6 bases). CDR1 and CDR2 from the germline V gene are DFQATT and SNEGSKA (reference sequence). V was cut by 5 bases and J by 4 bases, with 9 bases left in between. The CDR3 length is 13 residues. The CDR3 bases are TGCAGTGCTCGGGACACATATAATTCACCCCTCCACTTT. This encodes CSARDTYNSPLHF.

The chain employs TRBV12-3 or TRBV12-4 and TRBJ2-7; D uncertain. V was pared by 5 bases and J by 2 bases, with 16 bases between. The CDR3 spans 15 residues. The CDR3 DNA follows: TGTGCCAGCAGTCACGGGCAAACTTCGACCTACGAGCAGTACTTC. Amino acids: CASSHGQTSTYEQYF.